These 4 T cell receptor beta chains were all obtained from the same sample, sequenced in a study of control samples from healthy donors and cancer patients. Clones were sequenced by immunoSEQ multiplex PCR, and TCRdb holds only the in-frame ones, with some missing. This table has about 92,000 clones, approximately 82% appearing once. Sequencing was carried out using blood. Receptors were obtained from a woman aged 60 to 75 in good health.

Here the CDR3 DNA reads TGTGCCAGCTCACCTAGGGAGCGGGGCTACAATGAGCAGTTCTTC. Its protein is CASSPRERGYNEQFF. The chain is built from TRBV18 and TRBJ2-1; TRBD2 agrees at 7 bases. This CDR3 region has 15 residues. The V gene end was trimmed by 3 bases and the J gene end by 3 bases; junction bases not matched to a gene: 5. CDR1 KGHSH and CDR2 LQKENI come from the germline V gene.

This clone was seen at least ten times. The chain uses TRBV18 and TRBJ1-6, with D uncertain. CDR1 KGHSH and CDR2 LQKENI come from the germline V gene. V was trimmed by 4 bases and J by 9 bases, leaving 13 bases between them. This CDR3 contains 14 residues. CDR3 coding DNA: TGTGCCAGCTCACAGGACTCAGGTAGTTCACCCCTCCACTTT. This gives the protein CASSQDSGSSPLHF.

This sequence joins TRBV28 and TRBJ1-2; D possibly corresponds to TRBD1 (5 bases). Germline CDR1 MDHEN, CDR2 SYDVKM. The CDR3 spans 13 residues. V lost 6 bases and J lost 6, with 14 bases in between. Written as DNA, the CDR3 is TGTGCCAGCAGAAAACCAGGGTGGGATGGCTACACCTTC. Translation gives CASRKPGWDGYTF.

J is TRBJ1-2 and V is TRBV7-4, with D perhaps matching TRBD1 (5 bases). The CDR3 is 14 amino acids. Germline V gives CDR1 SGHVT, CDR2 SQSDAQ. Trimming took off 4 bases at V and 2 bases at J, with 11 bases between the two ends. CDR3 in amino acids: CASSSTGSNYGYTF. The DNA for the CDR3 is TGTGCCAGCAGCTCAACAGGTTCCAACTATGGCTACACCTTC.